These T cell receptor beta chains were read from a single sample in a study of T cell responses to AZD1222 COVID-19 vaccine. Profiled with immunoSEQ multiplex PCR; TCRdb holds only in-frame clones, not every one. The top ten hold 15% of the sample, which has over 85,000 clones, 85% to 90% seen once. This specimen was peripheral blood, taken 28 days after the second AZD1222 dose. Receptor source: an adult who received the AZD1222 COVID-19 vaccine. Both conserved end residues are part of each CDR3. Each record gives: CDR3 protein, CDR3 DNA, clone size, J gene, V gene, D gene. D genes are given only for firm matches. Rows give clone size only sometimes, using once, few, many, or a class for an expanded clone.

CASSLVYEDLGTDTQYF	TGTGCCAGCAGCTTGGTGTATGAGGATTTGGGCACAGATACGCAGTATTTT	-	TRBJ2-3	TRBV5-5	-
CASSLATGYAPLHF	TGTGCCAGCAGCTTGGCTACAGGGTACGCGCCCCTCCACTTT	-	TRBJ1-6	TRBV5-4	-
CASSPQGGDTGELFF	TGCGCCAGCAGTCCCCAAGGGGGTGACACCGGGGAGCTGTTTTTT	-	TRBJ2-2	TRBV23-1	-
CASSPTRQATNEKLFF	TGTGCCAGCAGCCCTACTCGACAGGCAACTAATGAAAAACTGTTTTTT	-	TRBJ1-4	TRBV3-1/TRBV3-2	-
CASSYERLTEAFF	TGTGCCAGCAGTTACGAGAGGTTAACTGAAGCTTTCTTT	-	TRBJ1-1	TRBV6-6	-
CASSLDSGANVLTF	TGTGCCAGCAGCTTAGATTCTGGGGCCAACGTCCTGACTTTC	-	TRBJ2-6	TRBV7-9	-
CASSLTVHGELFF	TGTGCCAGCAGTCTTACGGTTCACGGGGAGCTGTTTTTT	once	TRBJ2-2	TRBV3-1/TRBV3-2	-
CASSHTGTTYYGYTF	TGTGCCAGCAGCCACACCGGGACAACTTACTATGGCTACACCTTC	once	TRBJ1-2	TRBV14	-
CASSLQGYYGYTF	TGTGCCAGCAGCCTCCAGGGATACTATGGCTACACCTTC	-	TRBJ1-2	TRBV6-5	-
CASSPPRTYTGELFF	TGTGCCAGCAGTCCACCCCGGACATACACCGGGGAGCTGTTTTTT	-	TRBJ2-2	TRBV28	-
CASSHGRYEQYF	TGTGCCAGCAGCCACGGGCGATACGAGCAGTACTTC	-	TRBJ2-7	TRBV7-8	-
CASSSGDYGYTF	TGTGCCAGCAGTTCCGGCGACTATGGCTACACCTTC	-	TRBJ1-2	TRBV28	-
CASSWGYEQYF	TGTGCCAGCAGTTGGGGCTACGAGCAGTACTTC	-	TRBJ2-7	TRBV5-6	-
CASSYRNTEAFF	TGTGCCAGCAGTTACCGGAACACTGAAGCTTTCTTT	-	TRBJ1-1	TRBV6-5	-
CAWTESSYNSPLHF	TGTGCCTGGACGGAGAGCTCCTATAATTCACCCCTCCACTTT	-	TRBJ1-6	TRBV30	-
CASRRDRGTNQPQHF	TGTGCCAGCAGGCGAGACAGGGGGACAAATCAGCCCCAGCATTTT	-	TRBJ1-5	TRBV2	TRBD1
CASSLGLAGGRETQYF	TGCGCCAGCAGCCTGGGACTAGCGGGAGGACGTGAGACCCAGTACTTC	once	TRBJ2-5	TRBV5-1	TRBD2
CASSRGQENSPLHF	TGCGCCAGCAGTCGGGGACAGGAAAATTCACCCCTCCACTTT	once	TRBJ1-6	TRBV5-1	TRBD1
CASSELVTGAWGYTF	TGTGCCAGCAGTGAATTGGTGACAGGAGCTTGGGGCTACACCTTC	-	TRBJ1-2	TRBV6-1	-
CASSPRDSSYGYTF	TGCGCCAGCAGCCCCCGGGACAGCTCCTATGGCTACACCTTC	-	TRBJ1-2	TRBV4-1	TRBD1
CASSQENWGTHEQYF	TGTGCCAGCAGCCAAGAGAATTGGGGGACCCACGAGCAGTACTTC	-	TRBJ2-7	TRBV14	-
CASSSPGGDGELFF	TGTGCCAGCAGCTCCCCCGGTGGGGACGGGGAGCTGTTTTTT	-	TRBJ2-2	TRBV7-3	-
CASSESGSSYEQYF	TGTGCCAGCAGTGAATCTGGCAGCTCCTACGAGCAGTACTTC	-	TRBJ2-7	TRBV25-1	-
CASSLDGVENYGYTF	TGTGCCAGCAGCTTAGACGGGGTGGAAAACTATGGCTACACCTTC	few	TRBJ1-2	TRBV7-9	-